The subject of this entry is one TCR beta chain. As yet, its antigen is unknown. The CDR3 has 13 residues. Germline V lookup: CDR1 MDHEN, CDR2 SYDVKM. V lost 2 bases, J lost 0 bases, and 2 bases lay in between. Using immunoSEQ multiplex PCR, the repertoire was profiled, and TCRdb retains in-frame clones only, with some absent. The sample includes about 48,000 clones, 75% to 80% of them seen just once. The sample belongs to a study of vaccination effects on CD4 cells after COVID-19. General study points: Relatively few convalescent patients took part in the study, which had no early post-infection timepoints. Clones of infection and vaccine origin contracted markedly late after vaccination. Cross-reaction with common cold coronaviruses was seen in only 1 of 255 vaccine-induced clones from healthy vaccinees.

Before sequencing took place, the ViraFEST assay used viral peptide pools to expand antigen-specific CD4+ T cells. Following culture for around 10 days, CD4+ T cells were isolated. People in the vaccine group had not been infected with SARS-CoV-2 before, and their nucleocapsid antibodies were negative. IL-2 at roughly 9.7 IU/ml and peptides at roughly 9.6 ug/ml were added to cultured PBMC, more than 1.5 million per well. The rearrangement links TRBV28 to TRBJ1-3; D gene uncertain. The sequence came from a human donor who received a COVID-19 vaccine. Sample: CD4+ T cells from PBMCs cultured with HCoV-OC43 spike peptides, taken before COVID-19 vaccination. Subset in this sample: HCoV-OC43 spike overlapping peptide pool stimulation. The chain's CDR3 is CASSLLSGNTIYF. DNA for the CDR3: TGTGCCAGCAGTTTACTCTCTGGAAACACCATATATTTT.